These 32 T cell receptor beta chains came from one sample sequenced in a study of blood T cell repertoires in COVID-19. Libraries were prepared by immunoSEQ multiplex PCR; TCRdb keeps only in-frame clonotypes and omits some of them. The sample includes 200,000 to 250,000 clones, about 83% of them seen just once. The sequencing input was peripheral blood. The receptor source for this set is a woman aged 25 to 39 with COVID-19, enrolled during active disease.

This chain joins TRBV7-2 and TRBJ1-1; possible D gene TRBD1, 6 bases. The CDR3 is made up of 14 amino acids. The V gene's germline CDR1 is SGHTA and CDR2 FQGNSA. V shed 1 base and J shed 8 bases, with 14 bases lying between them. CDR3 sequence (DNA): TGTGCCAGCAGCTTAGGGTCCAGGCAGGGGGAAGCTTTCTTT. It encodes CASSLGSRQGEAFF.

The chain employs TRBV9 and TRBJ2-1; 10 bases fit TRBD2. After removal of 0 bases from V and 5 bases from J, the junction contained 5 bases not matched to a gene. The length of the CDR3 is 16 residues. Germline V lookup: CDR1 SGDLS, CDR2 YYNGEE. The CDR3 loop reads CASSVVSGRIHNEQFF. The CDR3 DNA reads as TGTGCCAGCAGCGTAGTTAGCGGGAGGATCCACAATGAGCAGTTCTTC.

J is TRBJ2-3 and V is TRBV27; 8 nucleotides line up with TRBD2. Germline trimming cut 3 bases from V and 6 bases from J; bases unmatched to any gene: 5. The CDR3 has 14 amino acids. Germline CDR1 MNHEY, CDR2 SMNVEV (reference sequence). CDR3: CASSLSGGLDTQYF. In DNA, the CDR3 is TGTGCCAGCAGTTTGAGCGGGGGCCTTGATACGCAGTATTTT.

The CDR3 region is CASSPTQGNYGYTF. The DNA for the CDR3 is TGTGCCAGCAGCCCTACACAGGGCAACTATGGCTACACCTTC. The chain is built from TRBV28 and TRBJ1-2; possibly TRBD1 for D (6 bases). Trimming took off 6 bases at V and 2 bases at J, with 13 bases between the two ends. Germline values: CDR1 MDHEN, CDR2 SYDVKM. This CDR3 has 14 amino acids.

The chain employs TRBV2 and TRBJ2-1; D perhaps matches TRBD2 (5 bases). Trimming removed 3 bases from V and 0 bases from J, with 9 bases in between. CDR3 length equals 15 residues. Germline values: CDR1 SNHLY, CDR2 FYNNEI. CDR3 protein: CASSEREISYNEQFF. The CDR3 DNA sequence: TGTGCCAGCAGTGAGAGGGAAATCTCCTACAATGAGCAGTTCTTC.

The chain links TRBV18 to TRBJ1-2; D ambiguous. Trimming pared 6 bases from V and 0 bases from J, leaving 11 bases between. Germline CDR1 is KGHSH and CDR2 is LQKENI. The CDR3 is made up of 14 amino acids. CDR3: CASSPAKANYGYTF. DNA of the CDR3: TGTGCCAGCTCCCCCGCGAAAGCTAACTATGGCTACACCTTC.

The chain recombines TRBV7-3 with TRBJ1-1; the D gene is possibly TRBD1 (6 bases). The V gene's germline CDR1 is SGHTA and CDR2 FQGTGA. Trimming left V 0 bases short and J 1 base short, with 12 bases between. The CDR3 spans 16 residues. For the CDR3, the DNA is TGTGCCAGCAGCTTAACGTCCGGACAGCCGAACACTGAAGCTTTCTTT. Translating it yields CASSLTSGQPNTEAFF.

The CDR3 is CASSQDSGTGSYEQYF. CDR3 nucleotide sequence: TGCGCCAGCAGCCAAGATTCCGGGACAGGGTCCTACGAGCAGTACTTC. V usage is TRBV4-1 and J usage is TRBJ2-7; 9 bases agree with TRBD1. The CDR3 runs to 16 residues. The germline V gene has CDR1 MGHRA and CDR2 YSYEKL. V dropped 0 bases and J dropped 1; count of bases not matched to a gene: 4.

The genes are TRBV7-6 and TRBJ1-4, with 11 bases fitting TRBD1. Trimming removed 1 base from V and 6 bases from J; junction bases left unmatched: 4. CDR1 is SGHVS, CDR2 FNYEAQ, per germline. The CDR3 contains 16 residues. CDR3 amino acids: CASSLGGQGAYEKLFF. CDR3 nucleotide sequence: TGTGCCAGCAGCTTAGGAGGACAGGGGGCTTATGAAAAACTGTTTTTT.

This clone was recorded a few times. The same CDR3 can be traced to other DNA sequences in this sample. This rearrangement joins TRBV19 to TRBJ1-2, with 8 bases aligning to TRBD1. V trimming: 2 bases; J trimming: 7 bases; junction bases outside the gene matches: 0. This CDR3 region has 12 residues. Germline CDR1 and CDR2: LNHDA and SQIVND (reference sequence). CDR3 bases: TGTGCCAGTAGTATACAGGGGGCTGGCTACACCTTC. Amino acids: CASSIQGAGYTF.

The chain is built from TRBV3-1 (or the pseudogene TRBV3-2) and TRBJ2-5, with D possibly TRBD1 on 6 matching bases. The germline V gene has CDR1 LGHDT and CDR2 YNNKEL (reference sequence). V lost 5 bases to trimming and J lost 2 bases, with 9 bases between them. The CDR3 consists of 13 residues. CDR3 coding DNA: TGTGCCAGCAGCAGGGGGTGGCAAGAGACCCAGTACTTC. This sequence encodes CASSRGWQETQYF.

The chain links TRBV3-1 (or the pseudogene TRBV3-2) to TRBJ2-5; 7 nucleotides match TRBD1. CDR1 is LGHDT and CDR2 is YNNKEL in the germline V gene (reference sequence). J was trimmed by 0 bases and V by 5 bases; bases with no gene match: 3. The CDR3 runs 14 residues. As DNA, the CDR3 is TGTGCCAGCAGCTACAGGGGTTACCAAGAGACCCAGTACTTC. Its translation: CASSYRGYQETQYF.

This rearrangement joins TRBV27 to TRBJ2-1; D not resolved. Trimming took 6 bases from V and 6 from J, leaving 12 bases between them. This CDR3 contains 13 residues. CDR1 is MNHEY, CDR2 SMNVEV, per germline (reference sequence). The CDR3 here is CASSVMGLNEQFF. The CDR3 nucleotides read TGTGCCAGCAGCGTGATGGGCCTCAATGAGCAGTTCTTC.

This clone turned up a few times. This chain joins TRBV5-6 and TRBJ2-1, with D perhaps matching TRBD2 (6 bases). The CDR3 consists of 15 residues. V dropped 1 base and J dropped 2 bases, with 10 bases sitting between them. The germline V gene encodes CDR1 SGHDT and CDR2 YYEEEE. Written as DNA, the CDR3 is TGTGCCAGCAGCTTGCGGGGGATCACCTACAATGAGCAGTTCTTC. Its protein product is CASSLRGITYNEQFF.

CDR3 sequence reads: CASSVGTSHKQYF. In DNA, the CDR3 is TGTGCCAGCAGCGTAGGGACATCCCACAAGCAGTACTTC. This chain uses TRBV9 with TRBJ2-7, with D perhaps matching TRBD1 (5 bases). Germline assignment: CDR1 SGDLS and CDR2 YYNGEE. CDR3 length: 13 amino acids. V lost 0 bases, J lost 8 bases, and 12 bases lay in between.

J is TRBJ2-7 and V is TRBV6-5; 7 bases align to TRBD2. The CDR3 contains 10 residues. Germline CDR1 and CDR2: MNHEY and SVGAGI. Trimming cost V 7 bases and J 7 bases; bases outside gene matches: 1. CDR3 residues: CASNSGEQYF. DNA of the CDR3: TGTGCCAGCAATAGCGGGGAGCAGTACTTC.

This rearrangement joins TRBV2 to TRBJ2-5; D might be TRBD1 (5 bases). Trimming shortened V by 5 bases and J by 2 bases, and 12 bases separated the two germline ends. This CDR3 is 14 amino acids long. Germline V gives CDR1 SNHLY, CDR2 FYNNEI. The DNA of the CDR3 is TGTGCCAGCAGTTTCAGACAGAGGCAAGAGACCCAGTACTTC. Translating it yields CASSFRQRQETQYF.

This clone was counted between two and nine times. J is TRBJ2-7 and V is TRBV5-6, with D possibly TRBD1 on 6 matching bases. V lost 4 bases, J lost 4 bases, and 12 bases lay in between. Looked up from germline, CDR1 is SGHDT and CDR2 is YYEEEE. The CDR3 totals 13 residues. The CDR3 loop is CASSVTGPYEQYF. As DNA, the CDR3 is TGTGCCAGCAGCGTGACAGGACCTTACGAGCAGTACTTC.

The V call is TRBV2, the J call TRBJ1-6, with TRBD1 as a possible D gene (5 bases). Trimming stripped 6 bases from V and 9 bases from J, with 18 bases between. This CDR3 has 15 residues. Germline V CDR1 and CDR2: SNHLY, FYNNEI. Here the CDR3 DNA reads TGTGCCAGCAGCCCCCTTGGGCAGGGAATTTCACCCCTCCACTTT. Translating it yields CASSPLGQGISPLHF.

In its sample, this clone was seen a few times. The chain links TRBV7-3 to TRBJ2-2, with 7 bases that match TRBD1. The germline CDR1 and CDR2 sequences are SGHTA and FQGTGA. V lost 5 bases and J lost 6; bases outside the gene matches: 3. The CDR3 has 13 residues. The CDR3 protein is CASSRQGSGELFF. The CDR3, as DNA: TGTGCCAGCAGCCGACAGGGTTCCGGGGAGCTGTTTTTT.

V usage is TRBV3-1 (or the pseudogene TRBV3-2) and J usage is TRBJ2-5; D perhaps matches TRBD2 (5 bases). This CDR3 comprises 14 residues. The V gene lost 4 bases and the J gene lost 2 bases, with 11 bases spanning the gap. CDR1 is LGHDT, CDR2 YNNKEL, per germline (reference sequence). The CDR3 nucleotides are TGTGCCAGCAGCCCTTCGGGGTTACAAGAGACCCAGTACTTC. As protein: CASSPSGLQETQYF.

J is TRBJ2-1 and V is TRBV9; 7 nucleotides match TRBD1. V was pared by 0 bases and J by 9 bases, with 12 bases of the junction left unmatched. The CDR3 covers 16 residues. Germline lookup yields CDR1 SGDLS and CDR2 YYNGEE. As DNA, the CDR3 is TGTGCCAGCAGCGTAGCTGTGACAGGGTCGTTCAGTGAGCAGTTCTTC. This sequence encodes CASSVAVTGSFSEQFF. Based on the CDR3 plus reference TRBV9 and TRBJ2-1, the full variable domain is DSGVTQTPKHLITATGQRVTLRCSPRSGDLSVYWYQQSLDQGLQFLIQYYNGEERAKGNILERFSAQQFPDLHSELNLSSLELGDSALYFCASSVAVTGSFSEQFFGPGTRLTVL.

The J gene is TRBJ2-7, the V gene TRBV7-2; D might be TRBD2 (5 bases). Per germline, CDR1 SGHTA and CDR2 FQGNSA. The CDR3 loop spans 15 amino acids. Trimming pared 2 bases from V and 2 bases from J, leaving 13 bases between. The CDR3 DNA sequence: TGTGCCAGCAGCTTAACCGGACTCGACCCCTACGAGCAGTACTTC. Translated, it gives CASSLTGLDPYEQYF.

This clone was picked up many times. The genes are TRBV7-2 and TRBJ1-5, with 7 bases identical to TRBD1. The germline CDR1 and CDR2 sequences are SGHTA and FQGNSA. This CDR3 spans 14 amino acids. J was trimmed by 3 bases and V by 4 bases; bases with no gene match: 3. Written as DNA, the CDR3 is TGTGCCAGCAGCTCGGACAGGCCCAATCAGCCCCAGCATTTT. Protein: CASSSDRPNQPQHF.

This clone appeared a few times. The chain employs TRBV6-5 and TRBJ2-3; tentative D call: TRBD2 (6 bases). Looked up from germline, CDR1 is MNHEY and CDR2 is SVGAGI. Trimming left V 8 bases short and J 3 bases short, with 18 bases between. The CDR3 consists of 15 residues. CDR3 sequence: CASRWASAQTDTQYF. As DNA, the CDR3 is TGTGCCAGCCGGTGGGCTAGCGCTCAAACAGATACGCAGTATTTT.

The chain has TRBV4-1 and TRBJ2-1; 8 bases map to TRBD2. V was clipped by 0 bases and J by 4 bases; unmatched bases: 5. The germline CDR1 and CDR2 sequences are MGHRA and YSYEKL. The CDR3 runs to 16 residues. CDR3 protein: CASSQEWLAGYNEQFF. CDR3 DNA: TGCGCCAGCAGCCAAGAGTGGCTAGCGGGTTACAATGAGCAGTTCTTC.

This clone was counted a single time. The chain joins TRBV5-1 to TRBJ2-7; 8 positions agree with TRBD2. The J segment lost 3 bases and the V segment lost 4 bases, leaving 15 bases of the junction unmatched. The germline V gene has CDR1 SGHRS and CDR2 YFSETQ. This CDR3 region has 17 residues. CDR3 region: CASSAFVLRGAYYEQYF. For the CDR3, the DNA is TGCGCCAGCAGCGCCTTCGTATTGCGGGGGGCTTACTACGAGCAGTACTTC.

The chain is built from TRBV10-3 and TRBJ1-2; 7 bases map to TRBD1. The CDR3 runs to 11 residues. CDR1 and CDR2 (germline): ENHRY, SYGVKD. Trimming removed 5 bases from V and 8 bases from J; junction bases left unmatched: 2. CDR3 sequence: CAISTGVGYTF. DNA of the CDR3: TGTGCCATCAGTACAGGGGTAGGCTACACCTTC.

This clone appeared once. The chain is built from TRBV4-2 and TRBJ1-1; tentative D call: TRBD1 (6 bases). CDR3 size: 14 residues. V lost 2 bases and J lost 1, with 8 bases in between. The germline CDR1 and CDR2 sequences are LGHNA and YNFKEQ. CDR3 DNA sequence: TGTGCCAGCAGCCAAATAGGGGGGAACACTGAAGCTTTCTTT. It codes for CASSQIGGNTEAFF.

The chain recombines TRBV28 with TRBJ2-1; 11 bases are a match to TRBD2. This CDR3 spans 15 amino acids. The J segment lost 3 bases and the V segment lost 6 bases, leaving 4 bases of the junction unmatched. Germline CDR1 is MDHEN and CDR2 is SYDVKM. Here the CDR3 DNA reads TGTGCCAGCAGCTCTACTAGCGGGAGCTACAATGAGCAGTTCTTC. This translates into CASSSTSGSYNEQFF.

V usage is TRBV9 and J usage is TRBJ1-1; 8 bases agree with TRBD1. The CDR3 length is 14 residues. Germline V gene data show CDR1 as SGDLS and CDR2 as YYNGEE. V was pared by 8 bases and J by 3 bases, with 9 bases of the junction left unmatched. CDR3 loop: CASGQGTTDTEAFF. The CDR3 bases are TGTGCCAGTGGACAGGGCACGACCGACACTGAAGCTTTCTTT.

The chain is built from TRBV9 and TRBJ1-1; tentative D call: TRBD1 (6 bases). V was clipped by 3 bases and J by 6 bases, with 12 bases between them. CDR3 length equals 13 residues. From germline, CDR1 is SGDLS and CDR2 YYNGEE. The CDR3 region is CASSASGHSEAFF. The CDR3 nucleotides are TGTGCCAGCAGCGCGTCGGGACATTCTGAAGCTTTCTTT.